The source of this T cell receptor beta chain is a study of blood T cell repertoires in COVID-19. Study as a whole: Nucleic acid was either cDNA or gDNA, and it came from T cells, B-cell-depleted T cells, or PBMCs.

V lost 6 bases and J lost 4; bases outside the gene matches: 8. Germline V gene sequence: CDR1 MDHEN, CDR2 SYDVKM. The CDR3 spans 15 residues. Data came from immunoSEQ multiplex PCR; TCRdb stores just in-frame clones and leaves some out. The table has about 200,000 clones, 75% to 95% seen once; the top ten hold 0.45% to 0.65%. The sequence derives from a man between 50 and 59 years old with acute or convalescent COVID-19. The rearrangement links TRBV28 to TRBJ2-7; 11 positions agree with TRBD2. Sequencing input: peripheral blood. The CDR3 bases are TGTGCCAGCAGGCCCTCTAGCGGGAGGTTTTACGAGCAGTACTTC. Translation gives CASRPSSGRFYEQYF.